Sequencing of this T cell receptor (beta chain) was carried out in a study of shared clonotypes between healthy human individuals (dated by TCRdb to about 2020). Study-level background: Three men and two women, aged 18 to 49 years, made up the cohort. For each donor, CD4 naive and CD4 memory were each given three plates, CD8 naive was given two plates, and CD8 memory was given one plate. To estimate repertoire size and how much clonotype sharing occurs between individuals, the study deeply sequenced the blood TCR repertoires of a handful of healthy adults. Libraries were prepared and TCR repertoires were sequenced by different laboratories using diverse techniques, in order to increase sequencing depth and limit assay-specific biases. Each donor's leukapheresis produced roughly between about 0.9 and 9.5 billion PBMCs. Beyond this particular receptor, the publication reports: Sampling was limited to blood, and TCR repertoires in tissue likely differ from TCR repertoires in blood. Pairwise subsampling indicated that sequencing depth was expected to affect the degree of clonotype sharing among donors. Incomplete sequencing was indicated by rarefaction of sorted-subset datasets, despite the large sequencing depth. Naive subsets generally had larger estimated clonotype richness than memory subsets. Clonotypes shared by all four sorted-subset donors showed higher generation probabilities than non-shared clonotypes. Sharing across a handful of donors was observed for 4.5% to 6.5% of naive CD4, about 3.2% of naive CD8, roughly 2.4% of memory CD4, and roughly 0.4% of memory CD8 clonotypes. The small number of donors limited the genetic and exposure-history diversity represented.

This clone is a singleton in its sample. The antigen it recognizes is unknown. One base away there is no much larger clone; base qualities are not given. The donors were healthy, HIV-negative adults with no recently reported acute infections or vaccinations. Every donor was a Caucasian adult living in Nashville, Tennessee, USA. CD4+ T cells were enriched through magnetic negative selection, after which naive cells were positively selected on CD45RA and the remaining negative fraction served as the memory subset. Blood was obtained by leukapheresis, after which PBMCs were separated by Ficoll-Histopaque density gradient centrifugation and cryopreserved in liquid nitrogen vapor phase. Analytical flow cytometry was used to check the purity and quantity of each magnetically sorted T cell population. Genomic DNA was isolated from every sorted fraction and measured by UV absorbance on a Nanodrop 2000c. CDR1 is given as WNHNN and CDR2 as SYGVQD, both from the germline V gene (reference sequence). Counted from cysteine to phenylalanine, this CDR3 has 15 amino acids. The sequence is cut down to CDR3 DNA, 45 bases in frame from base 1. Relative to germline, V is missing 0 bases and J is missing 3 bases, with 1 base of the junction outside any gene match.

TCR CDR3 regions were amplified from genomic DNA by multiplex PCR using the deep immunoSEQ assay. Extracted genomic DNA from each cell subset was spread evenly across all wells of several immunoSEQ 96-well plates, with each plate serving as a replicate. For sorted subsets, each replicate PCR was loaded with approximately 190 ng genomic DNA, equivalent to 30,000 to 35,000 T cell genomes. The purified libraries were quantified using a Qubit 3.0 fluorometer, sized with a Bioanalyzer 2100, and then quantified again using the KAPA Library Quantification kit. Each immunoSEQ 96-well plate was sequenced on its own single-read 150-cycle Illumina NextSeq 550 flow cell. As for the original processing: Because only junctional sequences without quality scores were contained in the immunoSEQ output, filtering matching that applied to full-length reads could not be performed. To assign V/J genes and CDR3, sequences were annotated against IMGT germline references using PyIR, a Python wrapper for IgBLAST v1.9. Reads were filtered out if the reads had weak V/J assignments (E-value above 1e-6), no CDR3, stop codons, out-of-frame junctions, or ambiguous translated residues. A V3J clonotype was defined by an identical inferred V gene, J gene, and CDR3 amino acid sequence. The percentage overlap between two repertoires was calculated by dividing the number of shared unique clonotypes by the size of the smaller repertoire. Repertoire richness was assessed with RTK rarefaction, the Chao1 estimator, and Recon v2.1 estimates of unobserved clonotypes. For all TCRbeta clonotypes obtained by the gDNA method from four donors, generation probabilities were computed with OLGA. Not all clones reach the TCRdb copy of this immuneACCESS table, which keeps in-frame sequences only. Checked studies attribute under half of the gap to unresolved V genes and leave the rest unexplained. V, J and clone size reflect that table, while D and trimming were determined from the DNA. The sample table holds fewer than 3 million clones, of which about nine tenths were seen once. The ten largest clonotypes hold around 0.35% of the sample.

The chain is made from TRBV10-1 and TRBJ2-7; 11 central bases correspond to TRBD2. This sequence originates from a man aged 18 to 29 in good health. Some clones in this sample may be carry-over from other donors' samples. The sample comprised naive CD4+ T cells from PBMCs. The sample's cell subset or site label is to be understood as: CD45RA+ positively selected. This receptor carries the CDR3 CASSESTSGNYEQYF. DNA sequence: TGCGCCAGCAGTGAGTCGACTAGCGGGAACTACGAGCAGTACTTC.